These 25 T cell receptor beta chains share one sample of origin, sequenced in a study of PD-1 blockade in classical Hodgkin lymphoma. Clones were sequenced by immunoSEQ multiplex PCR, and TCRdb holds only the in-frame ones, with some missing. The table includes over 85,000 clones, about nine tenths detected once. Specified time point: cycle 4 day 1 (C4D1), after 5 to 7 weeks of nivolumab. With no exception, relapse followed autologous stem cell transplantation in all patients, and brentuximab vedotin exposure varied. The starting material was peripheral blood mononuclear cells (PBMCs), obtained before the fourth cycle of nivolumab. The source of these receptors is a human donor with classical Hodgkin lymphoma.

The CDR3 region has the DNA TGTGCCAGCAGTTTTTTTTTCCTTGTAGGAGATACGCAGTATTTT. Translation: CASSFFFLVGDTQYF. This rearrangement joins TRBV27 to TRBJ2-3; no definite D call. The V gene's germline CDR1 is MNHEY and CDR2 SMNVEV (reference sequence). Trimming left V 3 bases short and J 5 bases short, with 15 bases between. The CDR3 is made up of 15 amino acids.

This chain uses TRBV11-2 with TRBJ1-1; D is possibly TRBD1 (6 bases). Germline V CDR1 and CDR2: SGHAT, FQNNGV. The CDR3 is made up of 18 amino acids. V lost 6 bases and J lost 4, with 27 bases in between. The CDR3 DNA sequence: TGTGCCAGCAGGCATTTTAGGGGGGTCTCTTCGAGGAGCACTGAAGCTTTCTTT. This codes for CASRHFRGVSSRSTEAFF.

This clone is a singleton in its sample. CDR3: CATRSSGANVLTF. CDR3 nucleotides: TGTGCCACCCGGAGCTCTGGGGCCAACGTCCTGACTTTC. The chain employs TRBV19 and TRBJ2-6; D ambiguous. Germline V lookup: CDR1 LNHDA, CDR2 SQIVND (reference sequence). The V and J ends lost 10 bases and 0 bases respectively, with 7 bases between them. CDR3 length: 13 residues.

The V call is TRBV19, the J call TRBJ1-5; 7 bases are a match to TRBD1. The CDR3 totals 12 residues. The V segment lost 9 bases and the J segment 2 bases; nucleotides outside the gene matches: 1. Germline V gene lookup returns CDR1 LNHDA and CDR2 SQIVND (reference sequence). CDR3 amino acids: CASGQGNQPQHF. CDR3 in DNA: TGTGCCAGCGGACAGGGCAATCAGCCCCAGCATTTT.

The V call is TRBV7-9, the J call TRBJ1-1, with D perhaps matching TRBD1 (6 bases). Germline CDR1 reads SEHNR; CDR2 reads FQNEAQ (reference sequence). This CDR3 is built from 13 residues. V lost 6 bases and J lost 8, with 16 bases in between. The CDR3 DNA is TGTGCCAGCAGTCAACAGGGATTCGCCGAAGCTTTCTTT. Translated: CASSQQGFAEAFF.

This chain links TRBV4-3 with TRBJ2-1; 11 nucleotides agree with TRBD1. The J segment lost 7 bases and the V segment lost 1 base, leaving 9 bases of the junction unmatched. Per germline, CDR1 LGHNA and CDR2 YSLEER. This CDR3 has 17 residues. CDR3 bases: TGCGCCAGCAGCCAAGGGGGAGGGACAGGGGGATGGAATGAGCAGTTCTTC. Residues: CASSQGGGTGGWNEQFF.

J is TRBJ2-6 and V is TRBV25-1; D unresolved. There are 18 residues in the CDR3. V was cut by 2 bases and J by 0 bases, with 14 bases left in between. Germline assignment: CDR1 MGHDK and CDR2 SYGVNS. The CDR3 is CASSESLTAHSGANVLTF. The CDR3 DNA reads as TGTGCCAGCAGTGAAAGCTTAACAGCCCACTCTGGGGCCAACGTCCTGACTTTC.

The genes are TRBV6-1 and TRBJ2-3, with 7 bases that match TRBD2. Germline CDR1 and CDR2: MNHNS and SASEGT. This CDR3 region has 16 residues. With 0 bases clipped from V and 1 base from J, the junction kept 4 bases outside the gene matches. CDR3 in DNA: TGTGCCAGCAGTGAAGCGGGGGGAGGGGGCACAGATACGCAGTATTTT. It translates to CASSEAGGGGTDTQYF.

V usage is TRBV6-5 and J usage is TRBJ1-4; D gene uncertain. The germline V gene has CDR1 MNHEY and CDR2 SVGAGI. The CDR3 runs to 14 residues. V shed 0 bases and J shed 7 bases, with 9 bases lying between them. The CDR3 nucleotides are TGTGCCAGCAGTTACTCGTTCAGCCCTGAAAAACTGTTTTTT. Amino acid sequence: CASSYSFSPEKLFF.

The genes are TRBV7-6 and TRBJ2-2, with 7 bases matching TRBD1. The germline V gene encodes CDR1 SGHVS and CDR2 FNYEAQ. The CDR3 loop spans 16 amino acids. J lost 0 bases, V lost 6 bases, and 7 bases had no gene match. This chain's CDR3 is CASSRMTGPNTGELFF. CDR3 nucleotide sequence: TGTGCCAGCAGTAGAATGACAGGGCCGAACACCGGGGAGCTGTTTTTT.

The gene calls are TRBV6-5 and TRBJ2-7; TRBD1 might be the D (6 bases). In germline, CDR1 is MNHEY, CDR2 SVGAGI. This CDR3 contains 14 residues. V was shortened by 5 bases and J by 3 bases, with 14 bases between the two germline ends. CDR3 sequence (DNA): TGTGCCAGCAGTGGGACATTTGACGACTACGAGCAGTACTTC. This sequence encodes CASSGTFDDYEQYF.

The chain links TRBV7-2 to TRBJ2-1; 10 nucleotides agree with TRBD2. Germline V gene sequence: CDR1 SGHTA, CDR2 FQGNSA. The V and J ends lost 5 bases and 4 bases, in that order; junction bases with no gene match: 5. This CDR3 spans 15 amino acids. The CDR3 nucleotides read TGTGCCAGCAGCATTCTAGCGGGGGCTTACAATGAGCAGTTCTTC. Translating gives CASSILAGAYNEQFF.

The rearrangement uses TRBV7-2 and TRBJ1-2, with 7 nucleotides matching TRBD1. CDR3 size: 16 residues. The J segment lost 5 bases and the V segment lost 5 bases, leaving 14 bases of the junction unmatched. Germline V gene sequence: CDR1 SGHTA, CDR2 FQGNSA. CDR3 sequence reads: CASSVIGTVIVYGYTF. CDR3 DNA: TGTGCCAGCAGCGTAATCGGGACAGTGATCGTGTATGGCTACACCTTC.

The gene calls are TRBV5-6 and TRBJ2-7, with a weak D call TRBD2 (6 bases). The germline CDR1 and CDR2 sequences are SGHDT and YYEEEE. CDR3 size: 17 residues. V shed 1 base and J shed 4 bases, with 21 bases lying between them. CDR3 sequence: CASSLFVHGGWSYEQYF. CDR3 DNA: TGTGCCAGCAGCTTGTTTGTTCACGGGGGTTGGAGTTACGAGCAGTACTTC.

In its sample, this clone was seen once. The rearrangement links TRBV30 to TRBJ2-5; perhaps TRBD2 as D (6 bases). The germline V and J ends were trimmed by 0 bases and 3 bases, with 11 bases remaining between them. This CDR3 region has 14 residues. Germline CDR1 reads GTSNPN; CDR2 reads SVGIG (reference sequence). This CDR3 is CAWSVGSSEETQYF. The DNA of the CDR3 is TGTGCCTGGAGTGTCGGGTCTAGCGAAGAGACCCAGTACTTC.

The J gene is TRBJ2-1, the V gene TRBV2; no definite D call. The CDR3 loop spans 14 amino acids. Germline values: CDR1 SNHLY, CDR2 FYNNEI. Trimming took off 1 base at V and 4 bases at J, with 8 bases between the two ends. The CDR3 DNA follows: TGTGCCAGCAGTGAAGTACTGCAATACAATGAGCAGTTCTTC. This encodes CASSEVLQYNEQFF.

The V call is TRBV4-3, the J call TRBJ2-6, with D hard to call. Trimming stripped 1 base from V and 0 bases from J, with 7 bases between. Germline loops: CDR1 LGHNA, CDR2 YSLEER. The CDR3 loop spans 16 amino acids. The DNA of the CDR3 is TGCGCCAGCAGCCAAGGGACCATCTCTGGGGCCAACGTCCTGACTTTC. Encoded protein: CASSQGTISGANVLTF.

V usage is TRBV4-3 and J usage is TRBJ2-1; TRBD2 agrees at 13 bases. The CDR3 is 15 amino acids. Unmatched junction bases numbered 6, after V lost 4 bases and J lost 9 bases. Germline V lookup: CDR1 LGHNA, CDR2 YSLEER. In DNA, the CDR3 is TGCGCCAGCAGCCCTGGACTAGCGGGGGACTCTGAGCAGTTCTTC. Translated, it gives CASSPGLAGDSEQFF.

The chain combines TRBV19 with TRBJ2-7, with 8 bases matching TRBD2. The CDR3 sequence is 15 residues long. The V and J ends lost 10 bases and 0 bases, in that order; junction bases with no gene match: 11. Germline V CDR1 and CDR2: LNHDA, SQIVND (reference sequence). CDR3 residues: CATSGTSKASYEQYF. The CDR3 nucleotides read TGTGCCACCTCCGGGACTAGTAAGGCCTCCTACGAGCAGTACTTC.

The chain combines TRBV27 with TRBJ2-5; the D is unclear. Germline V lookup: CDR1 MNHEY, CDR2 SMNVEV (reference sequence). The length of the CDR3 is 14 residues. Trimming shortened V by 6 bases and J by 1 base, and 12 bases separated the two germline ends. The CDR3 sequence is CASSNGLPQETQYF. The CDR3 DNA sequence: TGTGCCAGCAGCAACGGTCTGCCCCAAGAGACCCAGTACTTC.

The chain carries TRBV5-1 and TRBJ2-5; 14 nucleotides match TRBD2. The DNA end favors TRBJ2-7, so the J call may be wrong. CDR3 length: 19 residues. Germline V gene data show CDR1 as SGHRS and CDR2 as YFSETQ. The CDR3 region has the DNA TGCGCCAGCAGCCCACGCCCCGGGACTAGCGGGGGTCTATTCTACGAGCAGTACTTC. Residues: CASSPRPGTSGGLFYEQYF.

The chain is built from TRBV18 and TRBJ2-5; a weak D match, TRBD1 (6 bases). Near its end, the DNA agrees better with TRBJ2-7, so the J call may be wrong. This CDR3 region has 13 residues. CDR1 is KGHSH, CDR2 LQKENI, per germline. This CDR3 reads CASSMGHLYEQYF. CDR3 bases: TGTGCCAGCTCGATGGGACACCTCTACGAGCAGTACTTC.

This chain joins TRBV7-9 and TRBJ1-1; the D is unclear. This CDR3 has 14 residues. Deletions cut 2 bases from V and 5 bases from J, with 12 bases between. CDR1 and CDR2 (germline): SEHNR, FQNEAQ (reference sequence). For the CDR3, the DNA is TGTGCCAGCAGCTTATTTGGGGTCGGAACTGAAGCTTTCTTT. Its translation: CASSLFGVGTEAFF.

The V gene is TRBV5-1, the J gene TRBJ1-6; D is perhaps TRBD1 (5 bases). Looked up from germline, CDR1 is SGHRS and CDR2 is YFSETQ. CDR3 length: 13 amino acids. V was cut by 7 bases and J by 7 bases, with 12 bases left in between. CDR3 protein: CASQGRKNSPLHF. Here the CDR3 DNA reads TGCGCCAGCCAGGGACGGAAAAATTCACCCCTCCACTTT.

This chain connects TRBV5-4 to TRBJ2-5; D is uncertain. Trimming pared 3 bases from V and 1 base from J, leaving 7 bases between. CDR3 length: 13 amino acids. In germline, CDR1 is SGHNT, CDR2 YYREEE (reference sequence). DNA for the CDR3: TGTGCCAGCAGCTCGCGGATCCAAGAGACCCAGTACTTC. Protein product: CASSSRIQETQYF.